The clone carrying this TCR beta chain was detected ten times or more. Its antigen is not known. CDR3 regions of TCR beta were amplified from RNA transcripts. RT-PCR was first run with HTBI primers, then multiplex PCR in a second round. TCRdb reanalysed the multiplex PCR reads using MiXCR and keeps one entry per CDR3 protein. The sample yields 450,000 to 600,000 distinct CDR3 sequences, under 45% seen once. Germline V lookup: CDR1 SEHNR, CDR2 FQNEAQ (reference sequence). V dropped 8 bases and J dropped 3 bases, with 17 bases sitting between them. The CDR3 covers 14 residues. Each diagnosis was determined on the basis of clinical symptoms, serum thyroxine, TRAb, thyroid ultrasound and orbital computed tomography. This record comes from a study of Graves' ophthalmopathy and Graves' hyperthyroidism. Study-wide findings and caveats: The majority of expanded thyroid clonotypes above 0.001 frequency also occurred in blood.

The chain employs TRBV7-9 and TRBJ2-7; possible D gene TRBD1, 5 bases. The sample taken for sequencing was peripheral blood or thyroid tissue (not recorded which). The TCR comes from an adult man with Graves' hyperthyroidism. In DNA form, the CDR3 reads TGTGCCAGCGCGACCCTCGGGCAGGGCTACGAGCAGTACTTC. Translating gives CASATLGQGYEQYF.